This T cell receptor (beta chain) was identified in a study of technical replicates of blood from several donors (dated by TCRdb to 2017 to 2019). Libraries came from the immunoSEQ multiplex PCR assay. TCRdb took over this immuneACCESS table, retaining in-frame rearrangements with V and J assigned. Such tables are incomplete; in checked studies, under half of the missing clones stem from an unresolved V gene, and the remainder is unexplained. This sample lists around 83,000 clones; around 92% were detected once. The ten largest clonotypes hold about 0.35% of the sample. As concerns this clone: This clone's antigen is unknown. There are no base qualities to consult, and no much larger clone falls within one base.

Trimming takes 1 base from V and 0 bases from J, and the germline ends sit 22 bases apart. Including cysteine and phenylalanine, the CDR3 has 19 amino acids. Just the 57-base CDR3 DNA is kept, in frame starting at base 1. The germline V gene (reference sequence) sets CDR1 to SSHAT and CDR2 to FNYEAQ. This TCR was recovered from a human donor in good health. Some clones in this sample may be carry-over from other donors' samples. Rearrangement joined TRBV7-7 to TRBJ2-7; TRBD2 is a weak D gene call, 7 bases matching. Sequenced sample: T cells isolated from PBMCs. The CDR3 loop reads CASSLGSGGKGGRSYEQYF. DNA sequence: TGTGCCAGCAGCTTAGGCTCGGGGGGTAAGGGGGGGCGCTCCTACGAGCAGTACTTC. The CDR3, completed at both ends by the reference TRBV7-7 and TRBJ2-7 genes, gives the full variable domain GAGVSQSPRYKVTKRGQDVTLRCDPISSHATLYWYQQALGQGPEFLTYFNYEAQPDKSGLPSDRFSAERPEGSISTLTIQRTEQRDSAMYRCASSLGSGGKGGRSYEQYFGPGTRLTVT.